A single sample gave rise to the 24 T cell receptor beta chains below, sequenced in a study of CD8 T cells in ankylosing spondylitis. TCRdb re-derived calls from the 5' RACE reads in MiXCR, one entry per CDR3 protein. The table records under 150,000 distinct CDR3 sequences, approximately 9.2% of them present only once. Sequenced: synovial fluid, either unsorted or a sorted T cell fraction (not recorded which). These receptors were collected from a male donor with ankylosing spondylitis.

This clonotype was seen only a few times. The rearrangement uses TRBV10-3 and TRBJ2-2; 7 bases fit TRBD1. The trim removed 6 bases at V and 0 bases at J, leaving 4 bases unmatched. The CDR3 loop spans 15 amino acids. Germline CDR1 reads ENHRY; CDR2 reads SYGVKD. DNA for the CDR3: TGTGCCATCAGGAGGACAGGTTCGAACACCGGGGAGCTGTTTTTT. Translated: CAIRRTGSNTGELFF.

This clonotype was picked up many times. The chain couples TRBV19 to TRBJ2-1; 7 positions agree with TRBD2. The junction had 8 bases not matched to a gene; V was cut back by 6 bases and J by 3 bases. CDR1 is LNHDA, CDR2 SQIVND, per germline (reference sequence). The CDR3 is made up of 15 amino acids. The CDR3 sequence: CASSLLARDYNEQFF. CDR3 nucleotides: TGTGCCAGTAGCCTACTAGCGAGGGACTACAATGAGCAGTTCTTC. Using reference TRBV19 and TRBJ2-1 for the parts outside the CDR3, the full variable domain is DGGITQSPKYLFRKEGQNVTLSCEQNLNHDAMYWYRQDPGQGLRLIYYSQIVNDFQKGDIAEGYSVSREKKESFPLTVTSAQKNPTAFYLCASSLLARDYNEQFFGPGTRLTVL.

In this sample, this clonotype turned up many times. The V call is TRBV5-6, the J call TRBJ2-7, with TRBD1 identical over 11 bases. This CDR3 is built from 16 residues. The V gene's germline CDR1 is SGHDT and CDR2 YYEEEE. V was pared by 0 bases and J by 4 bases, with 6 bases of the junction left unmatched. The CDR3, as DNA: TGTGCCAGCAGCTTGGCCCGGGACAGGGGGTTATACGAGCAGTACTTC. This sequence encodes CASSLARDRGLYEQYF.

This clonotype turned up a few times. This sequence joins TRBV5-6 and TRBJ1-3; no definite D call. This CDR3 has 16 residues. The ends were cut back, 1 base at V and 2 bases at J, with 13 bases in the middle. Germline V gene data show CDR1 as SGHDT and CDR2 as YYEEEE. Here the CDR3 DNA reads TGTGCCAGCAGCTTGTTCCCGGGTAGGACTGGAAACACCATATATTTT. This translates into CASSLFPGRTGNTIYF. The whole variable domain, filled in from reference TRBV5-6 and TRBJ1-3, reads DAGVTQSPTHLIKTRGQQVTLRCSPKSGHDTVSWYQQALGQGPQFIFQYYEEEERQRGNFPDRFSGHQFPNYSSELNVNALLLGDSALYLCASSLFPGRTGNTIYFGEGSWLTVV.

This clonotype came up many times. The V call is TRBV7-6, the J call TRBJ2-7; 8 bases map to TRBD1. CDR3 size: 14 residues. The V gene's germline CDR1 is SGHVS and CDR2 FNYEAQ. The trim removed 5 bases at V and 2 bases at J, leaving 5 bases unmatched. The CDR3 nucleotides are TGTGCCAGCAGCCTCGGACAGGGCACCTACGAGCAGTACTTC. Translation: CASSLGQGTYEQYF.

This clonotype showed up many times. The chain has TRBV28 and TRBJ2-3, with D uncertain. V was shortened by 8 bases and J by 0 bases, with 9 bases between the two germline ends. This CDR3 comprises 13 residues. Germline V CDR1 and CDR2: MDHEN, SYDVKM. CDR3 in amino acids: CASQHPSTDTQYF. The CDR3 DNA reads TGTGCCAGCCAGCATCCTAGCACAGATACGCAGTATTTT.

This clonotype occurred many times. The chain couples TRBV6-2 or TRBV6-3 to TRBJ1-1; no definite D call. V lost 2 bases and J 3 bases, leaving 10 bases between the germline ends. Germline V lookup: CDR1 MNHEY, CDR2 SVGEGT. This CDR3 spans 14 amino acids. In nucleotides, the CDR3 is TGTGCCAGCAGTTACGAGGGCAGTTACACTGAAGCTTTCTTT. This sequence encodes CASSYEGSYTEAFF.

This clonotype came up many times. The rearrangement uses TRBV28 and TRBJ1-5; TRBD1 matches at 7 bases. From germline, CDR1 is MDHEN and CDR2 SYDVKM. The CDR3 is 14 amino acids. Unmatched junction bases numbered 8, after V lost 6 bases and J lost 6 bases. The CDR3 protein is CASSPDRVSQPQHF. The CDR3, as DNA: TGTGCCAGCAGCCCTGACAGGGTTAGTCAGCCCCAGCATTTT.

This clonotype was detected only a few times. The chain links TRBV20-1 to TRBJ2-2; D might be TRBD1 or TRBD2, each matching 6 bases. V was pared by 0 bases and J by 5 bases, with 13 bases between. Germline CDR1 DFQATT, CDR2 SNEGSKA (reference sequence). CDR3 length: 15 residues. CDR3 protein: CSARESLGGTGELFF. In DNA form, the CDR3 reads TGCAGTGCTAGAGAAAGTCTAGGGGGGACCGGGGAGCTGTTTTTT.

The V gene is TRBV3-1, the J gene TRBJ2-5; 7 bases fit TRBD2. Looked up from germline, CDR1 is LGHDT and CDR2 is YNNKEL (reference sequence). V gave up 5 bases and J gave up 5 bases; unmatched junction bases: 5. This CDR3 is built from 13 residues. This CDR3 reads CASSGRGGETQYF. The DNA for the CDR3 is TGTGCCAGCAGCGGGAGGGGAGGGGAGACCCAGTACTTC.

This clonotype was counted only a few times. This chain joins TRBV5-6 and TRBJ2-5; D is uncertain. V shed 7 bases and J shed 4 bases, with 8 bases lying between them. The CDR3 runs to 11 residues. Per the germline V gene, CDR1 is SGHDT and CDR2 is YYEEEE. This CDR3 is CASANTETQYF. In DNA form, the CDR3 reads TGTGCCAGCGCAAACACAGAGACCCAGTACTTC. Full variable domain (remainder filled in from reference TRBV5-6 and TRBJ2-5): DAGVTQSPTHLIKTRGQQVTLRCSPKSGHDTVSWYQQALGQGPQFIFQYYEEEERQRGNFPDRFSGHQFPNYSSELNVNALLLGDSALYLCASANTETQYFGPGTRLLVL.

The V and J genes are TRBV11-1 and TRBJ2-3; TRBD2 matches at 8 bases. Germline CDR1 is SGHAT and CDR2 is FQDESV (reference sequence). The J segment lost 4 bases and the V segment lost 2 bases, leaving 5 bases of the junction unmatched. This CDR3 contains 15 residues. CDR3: CASSLTGLDSDTQYF. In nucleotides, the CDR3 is TGTGCCAGCAGCTTAACGGGACTAGATTCAGATACGCAGTATTTT. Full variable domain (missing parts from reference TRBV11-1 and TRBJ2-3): EAEVAQSPRYKITEKSQAVAFWCDPISGHATLYWYRQILGQGPELLVQFQDESVVDDSQLPKDRFSAERLKGVDSTLKIQPAELGDSAMYLCASSLTGLDSDTQYFGPGTRLTVL.

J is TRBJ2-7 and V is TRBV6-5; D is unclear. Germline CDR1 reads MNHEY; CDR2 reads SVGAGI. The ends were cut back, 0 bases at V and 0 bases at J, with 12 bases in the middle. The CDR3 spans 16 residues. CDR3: CASSYSVRSPSYEQYF. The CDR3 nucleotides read TGTGCCAGCAGTTACTCGGTCAGGAGCCCCTCCTACGAGCAGTACTTC.

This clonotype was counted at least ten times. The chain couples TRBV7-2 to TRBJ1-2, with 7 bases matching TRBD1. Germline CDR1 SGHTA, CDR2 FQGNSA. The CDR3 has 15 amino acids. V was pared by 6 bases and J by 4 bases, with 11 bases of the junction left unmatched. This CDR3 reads CASRTAGTASYGYTF. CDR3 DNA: TGTGCCAGCAGGACTGCCGGGACAGCTTCCTATGGCTACACCTTC. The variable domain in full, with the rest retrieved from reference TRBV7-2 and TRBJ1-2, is GAGVSQSPSNKVTEKGKDVELRCDPISGHTALYWYRQSLGQGLEFLIYFQGNSAPDKSGLPSDRFSAERTGGSVSTLTIQRTQQEDSAVYLCASRTAGTASYGYTFGSGTRLTVV.

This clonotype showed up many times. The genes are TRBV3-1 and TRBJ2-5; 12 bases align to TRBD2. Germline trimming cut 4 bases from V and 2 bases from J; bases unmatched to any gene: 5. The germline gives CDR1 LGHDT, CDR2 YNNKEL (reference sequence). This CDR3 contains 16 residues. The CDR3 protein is CASSPGLAGRQETQYF. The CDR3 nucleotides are TGTGCCAGCAGCCCCGGACTAGCGGGAAGACAAGAGACCCAGTACTTC.

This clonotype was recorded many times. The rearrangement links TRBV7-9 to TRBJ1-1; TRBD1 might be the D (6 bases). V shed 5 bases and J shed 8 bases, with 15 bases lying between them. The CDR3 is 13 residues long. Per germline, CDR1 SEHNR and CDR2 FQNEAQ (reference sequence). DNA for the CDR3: TGTGCCAGCAGCCCTGGCGGGACAACAGAAGCTTTCTTT. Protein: CASSPGGTTEAFF.

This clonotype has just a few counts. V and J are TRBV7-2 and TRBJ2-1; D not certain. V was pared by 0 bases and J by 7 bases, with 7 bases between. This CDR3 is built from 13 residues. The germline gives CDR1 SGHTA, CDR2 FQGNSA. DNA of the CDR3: TGTGCCAGCAGCTTAGCGCTCGGTAATGAGCAGTTCTTC. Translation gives CASSLALGNEQFF.

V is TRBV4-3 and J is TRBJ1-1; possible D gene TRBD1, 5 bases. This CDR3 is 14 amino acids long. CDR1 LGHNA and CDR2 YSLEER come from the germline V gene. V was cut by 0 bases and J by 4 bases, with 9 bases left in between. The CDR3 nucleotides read TGCGCCAGCAGCCAAGATAGCAGGGTCACTGAAGCTTTCTTT. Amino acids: CASSQDSRVTEAFF.

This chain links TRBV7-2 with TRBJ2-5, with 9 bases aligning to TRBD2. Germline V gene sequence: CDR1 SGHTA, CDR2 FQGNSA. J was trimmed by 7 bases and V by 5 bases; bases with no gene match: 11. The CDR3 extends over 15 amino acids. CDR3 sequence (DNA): TGTGCCAGCAGCCCAAGGCGGGAGGGGTGGGCGACCCAGTACTTC. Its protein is CASSPRREGWATQYF.

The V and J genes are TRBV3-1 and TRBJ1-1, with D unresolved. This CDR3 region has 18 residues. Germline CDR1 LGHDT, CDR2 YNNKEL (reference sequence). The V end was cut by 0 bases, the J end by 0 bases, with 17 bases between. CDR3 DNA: TGTGCCAGCAGCCAAGATGCACCTGGGTTCCAGCTGAACACTGAAGCTTTCTTT. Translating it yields CASSQDAPGFQLNTEAFF.

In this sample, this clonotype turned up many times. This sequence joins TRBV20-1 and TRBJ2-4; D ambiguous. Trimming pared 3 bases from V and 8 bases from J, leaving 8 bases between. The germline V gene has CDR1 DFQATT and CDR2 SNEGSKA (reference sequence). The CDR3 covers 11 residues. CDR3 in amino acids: CSARLYDIQYF. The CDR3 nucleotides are TGCAGTGCTAGGCTCTACGACATTCAGTACTTC.

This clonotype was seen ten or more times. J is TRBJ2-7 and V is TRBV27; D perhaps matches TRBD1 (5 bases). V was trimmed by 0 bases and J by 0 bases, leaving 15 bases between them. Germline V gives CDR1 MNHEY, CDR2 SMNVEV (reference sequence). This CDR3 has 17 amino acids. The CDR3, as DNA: TGTGCCAGCAGTTTATCAGGACGCAGGGTCTTCTCCTACGAGCAGTACTTC. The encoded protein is CASSLSGRRVFSYEQYF.

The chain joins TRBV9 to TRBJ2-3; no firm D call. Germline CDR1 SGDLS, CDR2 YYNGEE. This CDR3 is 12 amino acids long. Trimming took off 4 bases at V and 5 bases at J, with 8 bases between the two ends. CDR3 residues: CASSRPLDTQYF. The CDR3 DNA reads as TGTGCCAGCAGCCGACCCTTAGATACGCAGTATTTT. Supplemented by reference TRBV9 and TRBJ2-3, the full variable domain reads DSGVTQTPKHLITATGQRVTLRCSPRSGDLSVYWYQQSLDQGLQFLIQYYNGEERAKGNILERFSAQQFPDLHSELNLSSLELGDSALYFCASSRPLDTQYFGPGTRLTVL.

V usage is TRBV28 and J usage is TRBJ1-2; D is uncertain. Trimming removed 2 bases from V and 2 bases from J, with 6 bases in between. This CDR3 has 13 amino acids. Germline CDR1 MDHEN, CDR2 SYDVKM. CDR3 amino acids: CASSLPANYGYTF. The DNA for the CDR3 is TGTGCCAGCAGTTTACCAGCCAACTATGGCTACACCTTC.